These 9 T cell receptor beta chains were all obtained from the same sample, sequenced in a study of blood T cell repertoires in COVID-19. Sequencing was performed with immunoSEQ multiplex PCR; in TCRdb, only in-frame clones are kept and a portion is missing. In the table there are about 490,000 clones, 70% to 90% of which are singletons. Sequencing input: peripheral blood. These receptors were taken from a human donor in a cohort sampled during active COVID-19.

The chain is built from TRBV28 and TRBJ1-4, with D possibly TRBD1 on 6 matching bases. The CDR3 covers 15 residues. The germline gives CDR1 MDHEN, CDR2 SYDVKM. Trimming took 2 bases from V and 7 from J, leaving 14 bases between them. The CDR3 region is CASSLISGDIEKLFF. The CDR3 coding sequence is TGTGCCAGCAGTTTAATTTCAGGGGATATTGAAAAACTGTTTTTT.

The chain links TRBV29-1 to TRBJ2-2; D is unresolved. V lost 4 bases and J lost 8, with 17 bases in between. The CDR3 has 14 residues. Germline assignment: CDR1 SQVTM and CDR2 ANQGSEA. The CDR3 DNA is TGCAGCGTTGCGGCAGGCCTCCCGGCGGGGGAGCTGTTTTTT. It is translated as CSVAAGLPAGELFF.

This rearrangement joins TRBV5-8 to TRBJ2-2; D perhaps matches TRBD2 (6 bases). There are 15 residues in the CDR3. From germline, CDR1 is SGHTS and CDR2 YDEGEE. Trimming cost V 6 bases and J 3 bases, with 15 bases left between them. CDR3 sequence reads: CASIGRSGDTGELFF. The CDR3 bases are TGTGCCAGCATTGGGAGGTCCGGGGACACCGGGGAGCTGTTTTTT.

CDR3 protein: CASSPRDFSYNEQFF. CDR3 nucleotide sequence: TGTGCCAGCTCTCCTCGGGACTTTTCCTACAATGAGCAGTTCTTC. The V and J genes are TRBV18 and TRBJ2-1, with a tentative D call TRBD2 (6 bases). The CDR3 runs 15 residues. The V and J ends lost 6 bases and 1 base respectively, with 13 bases between them. Per germline, CDR1 KGHSH and CDR2 LQKENI.

The CDR3 DNA reads as TGTGCCAGCAGCCCACAGGGGAGGAACACTGAAGCTTTCTTT. Translated: CASSPQGRNTEAFF. The rearrangement joins TRBV6-6 to TRBJ1-1; 7 bases align to TRBD1. Germline V gives CDR1 MNHNY, CDR2 SVGAGI (reference sequence). After removal of 6 bases from V and 1 base from J, the junction contained 5 bases not matched to a gene. The CDR3 covers 14 residues.

The CDR3 DNA follows: TGTGCCAGCTCACCACCCCCGGACACGGATGGCTACACCTTC. Translation gives CASSPPPDTDGYTF. This chain uses TRBV18 with TRBJ1-2, with D possibly TRBD1 on 5 matching bases. The length of the CDR3 is 14 residues. Germline V gene data show CDR1 as KGHSH and CDR2 as LQKENI. V gave up 0 bases and J gave up 6 bases, with 11 bases separating them.

The gene calls are TRBV9 and TRBJ2-3; 7 bases are a match to TRBD2. Germline V CDR1 and CDR2: SGDLS, YYNGEE. The CDR3 consists of 15 residues. The ends lost 3 bases at V and 4 bases at J; junction bases unmatched: 8. The CDR3 sequence: CASSDGTGGADTQYF. The CDR3 DNA is TGTGCCAGCAGCGACGGGACTGGGGGGGCAGATACGCAGTATTTT.

Concerning this clone: In the same sample, other DNA sequences code for this CDR3. The chain combines TRBV10-3 with TRBJ1-1; the D gene is possibly TRBD1 (5 bases). Per germline, CDR1 ENHRY and CDR2 SYGVKD. V was shortened by 3 bases and J by 1 base, with 9 bases between the two germline ends. This CDR3 has 14 amino acids. The CDR3 loop is CAISETGGNTEAFF. The CDR3 coding sequence is TGTGCCATCAGTGAAACCGGGGGGAACACTGAAGCTTTCTTT.

In the case of this clone: The same CDR3 can be traced to other DNA sequences in this sample. V is TRBV7-8 and J is TRBJ2-7, with 7 bases identical to TRBD2. The CDR3 runs to 13 residues. Germline V gene sequence: CDR1 SGHVS, CDR2 FQNEAQ. The V segment lost 1 base and the J segment 4 bases; nucleotides outside the gene matches: 1. The CDR3 nucleotides are TGTGCCAGCAGCTTAGGGGGGGGATACGAGCAGTACTTC. It yields the protein CASSLGGGYEQYF.